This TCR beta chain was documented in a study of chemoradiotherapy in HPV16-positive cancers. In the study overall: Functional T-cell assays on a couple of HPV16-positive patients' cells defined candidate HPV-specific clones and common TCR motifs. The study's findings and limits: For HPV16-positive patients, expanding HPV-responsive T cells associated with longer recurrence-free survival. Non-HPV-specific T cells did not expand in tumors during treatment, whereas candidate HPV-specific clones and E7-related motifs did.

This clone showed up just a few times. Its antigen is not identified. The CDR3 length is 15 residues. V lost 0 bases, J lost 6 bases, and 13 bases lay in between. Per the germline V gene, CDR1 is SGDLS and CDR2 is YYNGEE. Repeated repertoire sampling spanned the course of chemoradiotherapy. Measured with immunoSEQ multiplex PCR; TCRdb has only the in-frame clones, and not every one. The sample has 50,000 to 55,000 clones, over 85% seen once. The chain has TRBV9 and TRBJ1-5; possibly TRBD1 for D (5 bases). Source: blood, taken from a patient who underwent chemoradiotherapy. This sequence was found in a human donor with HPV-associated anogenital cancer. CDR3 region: CASSVDGQGTQPQHF. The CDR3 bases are TGTGCCAGCAGCGTAGATGGGCAGGGCACTCAGCCCCAGCATTTT.